The 22 T cell receptor beta chains in this list originate from one sample, sequenced in a study of T cell changes during pregnancy in multiple sclerosis. Profiled with immunoSEQ multiplex PCR; TCRdb holds only in-frame clones, not every one. This sample has fewer than 45,000 clones, with 70% to 90% found just once. This specimen consisted of CD4+ T cells from peripheral blood mononuclear cells, obtained in the first trimester of pregnancy. These receptors came from a female donor with multiple sclerosis, enrolled in a pregnancy study.

The V call is TRBV4-1, the J call TRBJ2-6; D remains ambiguous. Trimming left V 0 bases short and J 0 bases short, with 12 bases between. Germline CDR1 and CDR2: MGHRA and YSYEKL. This CDR3 is 18 amino acids long. CDR3 sequence: CASSQEPSWSSGANVLTF. Here the CDR3 DNA reads TGCGCCAGCAGCCAAGAGCCGAGTTGGAGCTCTGGGGCCAACGTCCTGACTTTC.

This clone was seen only a few times. The gene calls are TRBV28 and TRBJ1-1, with TRBD1 matching 8 bases. The CDR3 consists of 14 residues. CDR1 and CDR2 from the germline V gene are MDHEN and SYDVKM. Trimming took 7 bases from V and 1 from J; bases not matched to a gene: 5. The CDR3 protein is CASTQGQGNTEAFF. The CDR3 DNA follows: TGTGCCAGCACCCAAGGACAGGGGAACACTGAAGCTTTCTTT.

The chain combines TRBV4-2 with TRBJ2-6; weak D call: TRBD2 (7 bases). Germline assignment: CDR1 LGHNA and CDR2 YNFKEQ. V was pared by 1 base and J by 0 bases, with 13 bases between. The length of the CDR3 is 18 residues. The CDR3 spells CASSQVAGAPSGANVLTF. In nucleotides, the CDR3 is TGTGCCAGCAGCCAAGTGGCGGGGGCCCCCTCTGGGGCCAACGTCCTGACTTTC.

V and J are TRBV4-3 and TRBJ2-5, with 7 bases matching TRBD2. The CDR3 is made up of 16 amino acids. Germline-derived CDR1 and CDR2 are LGHNA and YSLEER. V trimming: 0 bases; J trimming: 0 bases; junction bases outside the gene matches: 4. The CDR3 coding sequence is TGCGCCAGCAGCCAAGAAAGCGGGGCCGACCAAGAGACCCAGTACTTC. Amino acids: CASSQESGADQETQYF.

The gene calls are TRBV10-3 and TRBJ2-2, with 7 bases aligning to TRBD2. The CDR3 is 16 residues long. The trim removed 1 base at V and 2 bases at J, leaving 4 bases unmatched. CDR1 and CDR2 (germline): ENHRY, SYGVKD. The CDR3: CAISELAGLNTGELFF. CDR3 bases: TGTGCCATCAGTGAGTTAGCGGGCCTCAACACCGGGGAGCTGTTTTTT.

This sequence joins TRBV6-5 and TRBJ2-6; D is ambiguous. The CDR3 has 14 residues. V was clipped by 6 bases and J by 0 bases, with 6 bases between them. The germline gives CDR1 MNHEY, CDR2 SVGAGI. As DNA, the CDR3 is TGTGCCAGCAGGTCAGTCTCTGGGGCCAACGTCCTGACTTTC. Translation gives CASRSVSGANVLTF.

V gene TRBV6-6 combines with J gene TRBJ2-5; tentatively, D is TRBD2 (5 bases). V was pared by 10 bases and J by 5 bases, with 20 bases between. The germline V gene encodes CDR1 MNHNY and CDR2 SVGAGI (reference sequence). CDR3 length equals 14 residues. Here the CDR3 reads CATSPRSGWETQYF. CDR3 DNA sequence: TGTGCCACCAGCCCGAGGAGCGGATGGGAGACCCAGTACTTC.

The CDR3 sequence is CASSQEKAGGHYEQFF. The CDR3 DNA sequence: TGCGCCAGCAGCCAAGAGAAAGCGGGAGGGCACTATGAGCAGTTCTTC. The chain is built from TRBV4-1 and TRBJ2-1; TRBD2 matches at 10 bases. The germline V gene encodes CDR1 MGHRA and CDR2 YSYEKL. V was clipped by 0 bases and J by 8 bases; unmatched bases: 7. This CDR3 comprises 16 residues.

This clone was seen only a few times. The J gene is TRBJ2-2, the V gene TRBV9; D gene ambiguous. Germline CDR1 and CDR2: SGDLS and YYNGEE. The CDR3 covers 14 residues. Trimming cost V 0 bases and J 7 bases, with 10 bases left between them. CDR3 region: CASSVELVGGELFF. CDR3 DNA sequence: TGTGCCAGCAGCGTAGAATTAGTTGGCGGGGAGCTGTTTTTT.

This chain uses TRBV25-1 with TRBJ2-7; the D gene is possibly TRBD1 (6 bases). This CDR3 is 15 amino acids long. Germline V gene data show CDR1 as MGHDK and CDR2 as SYGVNS. V lost 5 bases to trimming and J lost 3 bases, with 17 bases between them. The CDR3 bases are TGTGCCAGCAGTTCCGGACATTTGGGACACTACGAGCAGTACTTC. This gives the protein CASSSGHLGHYEQYF.

The chain combines TRBV30 with TRBJ2-1, with no clear D. Trimming shortened V by 7 bases and J by 7 bases, and 17 bases separated the two germline ends. This CDR3 has 13 amino acids. The germline CDR1 and CDR2 sequences are GTSNPN and SVGIG (reference sequence). Here the CDR3 reads CAYSVLNGNEQFF. The CDR3 DNA follows: TGTGCCTACTCGGTGCTCAACGGGAATGAGCAGTTCTTC.

This clone was picked up one time. The V gene is TRBV6-6, the J gene TRBJ2-1, with D possibly TRBD2 on 6 matching bases. The V end was cut by 5 bases, the J end by 4 bases, with 15 bases between. The CDR3 is 15 amino acids. The germline V gene has CDR1 MNHNY and CDR2 SVGAGI (reference sequence). The chain's CDR3 is CASSGRTEGYNEQFF. The CDR3 region has the DNA TGTGCCAGCAGTGGGCGGACGGAGGGGTACAATGAGCAGTTCTTC.

J is TRBJ2-3 and V is TRBV7-2; D possibly corresponds to TRBD2 (5 bases). This CDR3 has 13 amino acids. Germline V gene lookup returns CDR1 SGHTA and CDR2 FQGNSA. V lost 3 bases to trimming and J lost 1 base, with 5 bases between them. The CDR3 bases are TGTGCCAGCAGCTTTAGCGGCACAGATACGCAGTATTTT. Translating gives CASSFSGTDTQYF. Supplemented by reference TRBV7-2 and TRBJ2-3, the full variable domain reads GAGVSQSPSNKVTEKGKDVELRCDPISGHTALYWYRQSLGQGLEFLIYFQGNSAPDKSGLPSDRFSAERTGGSVSTLTIQRTQQEDSAVYLCASSFSGTDTQYFGPGTRLTVL.

The V gene is TRBV5-1, the J gene TRBJ2-5; 11 bases line up with TRBD1. Trimming removed 2 bases from V and 1 base from J; junction bases left unmatched: 13. The CDR3 consists of 19 residues. Germline V gives CDR1 SGHRS, CDR2 YFSETQ. The CDR3 spells CASSFDRDRGSPLQETQYF. In nucleotides, the CDR3 is TGCGCCAGCAGCTTTGACCGGGACAGGGGGTCCCCCCTCCAAGAGACCCAGTACTTC.

The V call is TRBV14, the J call TRBJ1-2; unclear D gene. This CDR3 has 13 residues. Between the trimmed V and J ends, which lost 1 base and 8 bases, there was a span of 11 bases. CDR1 is SGHDN and CDR2 is FVKESK in the germline V gene. The CDR3 coding sequence is TGTGCCAGCAGCCAAGCTTGGGGAGGCGGCTACACCTTC. Its protein is CASSQAWGGGYTF.

The CDR3 nucleotides read TGTGCCAGTAGTATTGTGGGGGCCTCTGGGGCCAACGTCCTGACTTTC. Protein: CASSIVGASGANVLTF. V and J are TRBV19 and TRBJ2-6, with a weak D call TRBD1 (6 bases). The V gene lost 3 bases and the J gene lost 0 bases, with 9 bases spanning the gap. Per germline, CDR1 LNHDA and CDR2 SQIVND (reference sequence). This CDR3 contains 16 residues.

This rearrangement joins TRBV30 to TRBJ2-5, with TRBD2 matching 7 bases. The V gene's germline CDR1 is GTSNPN and CDR2 SVGIG (reference sequence). V lost 4 bases, J lost 2 bases, and 4 bases stayed unmatched. This CDR3 region has 13 residues. Here the CDR3 reads CAWTGGGQETQYF. In nucleotides, the CDR3 is TGTGCCTGGACGGGCGGGGGACAAGAGACCCAGTACTTC.

The chain employs TRBV5-1 and TRBJ2-2, with 8 bases lining up with TRBD2. The length of the CDR3 is 15 residues. The J segment lost 4 bases and the V segment lost 3 bases, leaving 5 bases of the junction unmatched. CDR1 is SGHRS, CDR2 YFSETQ, per germline. The CDR3 here is CASSSRGAGTGELFF. DNA for the CDR3: TGCGCCAGCAGCTCGCGGGGGGCGGGCACCGGGGAGCTGTTTTTT.

The rearrangement links TRBV4-2 to TRBJ2-6; D is uncertain. Trimming stripped 4 bases from V and 4 bases from J, with 8 bases between. The germline V gene encodes CDR1 LGHNA and CDR2 YNFKEQ. This CDR3 is 14 amino acids long. The CDR3 nucleotides read TGTGCCAGCAGCCCCCCAGGCGGGGCCAACGTCCTGACTTTC. Protein sequence: CASSPPGGANVLTF.

The chain couples TRBV19 to TRBJ2-7; 7 bases agree with TRBD1. Germline CDR1 LNHDA, CDR2 SQIVND (reference sequence). The CDR3 runs 13 residues. Losses at the gene ends were 3 bases for V and 1 base for J; bases not matched to a gene: 0. The CDR3 region has the DNA TGTGCCAGTAGTATGACAGGGTCCTACGAGCAGTACTTC. It encodes CASSMTGSYEQYF.

The chain recombines TRBV4-2 with TRBJ2-6, with no clear D. Germline V gives CDR1 LGHNA, CDR2 YNFKEQ. V was shortened by 0 bases and J by 0 bases, with 3 bases between the two germline ends. There are 15 residues in the CDR3. CDR3 sequence: CASSQDISGANVLTF. The DNA for the CDR3 is TGTGCCAGCAGCCAAGATATCTCTGGGGCCAACGTCCTGACTTTC.

V usage is TRBV30 and J usage is TRBJ2-3; D gene ambiguous. Germline loops: CDR1 GTSNPN, CDR2 SVGIG (reference sequence). V lost 4 bases and J 8 bases, leaving 16 bases between the germline ends. CDR3 size: 13 residues. CDR3 DNA sequence: TGTGCCTGGATCCTCAGAGGAAATGGTACGCAGTATTTT. Its translation is CAWILRGNGTQYF.